This T cell receptor (beta chain) comes out of a study of blood T cells in healthy people across ages. The CDR3 is made up of 14 amino acids. Trimming removed 0 bases at V and 0 bases at J, with 5 bases between. Looked up from germline, CDR1 is LNHNV and CDR2 is YYDKDF (reference sequence). Primed by a sample-barcoded 5' primer and a J-beta primer mix, a second PCR proceeded for about 7 to 11 cycles. TCRdb passed the 5' RACE reads through MiXCR, listing each CDR3 protein once. The sample consists of 540,000 or so distinct CDR3 sequences, 24% of them appearing once. These same records also appear under a second study, on T cells of mothers and their children.

The sequence derives from a boy aged 10-17 years in good health. What was sequenced was blood. The chain joins TRBV15 to TRBJ1-2, with D unresolved. The CDR3 region has the DNA TGTGCCACCAGCAGAGATCGGACTAACTATGGCTACACCTTC. It specifies CATSRDRTNYGYTF.